The 2 T cell receptor beta chains below all came from one sample that was sequenced in a study of blood T cell repertoires in COVID-19. TCRdb's copy holds only in-frame clones and misses some; the assay was immunoSEQ multiplex PCR. The repertoire has under 75,000 clones, just over 85% of them found once; the top ten carry roughly 20%. Sequenced material: peripheral blood. These receptors all come from an elderly woman with active COVID-19.

The J gene is TRBJ2-5, the V gene TRBV5-4, with a weak D call TRBD2 (6 bases). The CDR3 runs to 16 residues. Trimming stripped 4 bases from V and 6 bases from J, with 22 bases between. The germline gives CDR1 SGHNT, CDR2 YYREEE (reference sequence). The CDR3 spells CASSVISGGSLQTQYF. CDR3 nucleotides: TGTGCCAGCAGCGTAATTAGCGGTGGGTCTCTTCAGACCCAGTACTTC.

The gene calls are TRBV2 and TRBJ1-6; possible D gene TRBD1, 6 bases. The germline V gene has CDR1 SNHLY and CDR2 FYNNEI. Trimming took 5 bases from V and 9 from J, leaving 14 bases between them. The CDR3 sequence is 14 residues long. The CDR3 region is CASSIRTASSPLHF. In DNA form, the CDR3 reads TGTGCCAGCAGTATAAGGACAGCTAGTTCACCCCTCCACTTT.